A single T cell receptor beta chain is shown here with its context. The treatment denotes: roughly 19 received Ad26.COV2.S at low or high dose, single or two shots; 5 received placebo; per-sample allocation not given. Day 63 after the first vaccine or placebo injection was the time point for sampling. These data originate in a study of Ad26.COV2.S vaccination and SARS-CoV-2 variants. Study at large: Donor was in the COV1001 Ad26.COV2.S trial arm.

Only in-frame clones appear in the TCRdb table, and some are missing; sequencing was by immunoSEQ multiplex PCR. In the table there are around 250,000 clones, about 83% of which are singletons. The germline V and J ends were trimmed by 4 bases and 0 bases, with 13 bases remaining between them. The CDR3 contains 16 residues. The germline CDR1 and CDR2 sequences are SGHAT and FQNNGV. This chain connects TRBV11-2 to TRBJ2-1; weak D call: TRBD2 (5 bases). The sample was peripheral blood, taken in a trial of Ad26.COV2.S vaccine versus placebo. This receptor was obtained from a person aged 18-65 years who received the Ad26.COV2.S COVID-19 vaccine or a placebo. CDR3 region: CASSSWLATSYNEQFF. The CDR3 nucleotides are TGTGCCAGCAGCTCTTGGCTAGCCACCTCCTACAATGAGCAGTTCTTC.